This TCR beta chain emerged from a study of shared clonotypes between healthy human individuals. Study-wide background: There were three CD4 naive, three CD4 memory, two CD8 naive and one CD8 memory plates per donor.

CD45RO-negative CD8 cells positively selected for CCR7 made up the naive population, which excluded terminally differentiated effector memory CD45RA+ cells. CDR1 SGHRS and CDR2 YFSETQ come from the germline V gene. V trimming: 4 bases; J trimming: 0 bases; junction bases outside the gene matches: 10. CDR3 length: 18 amino acids. Here immunoSEQ multiplex PCR was the method, and the copy in TCRdb shows in-frame clones only, minus some. The sample has 760,000 or so clones, 90% to 98% seen once. This sequence joins TRBV5-1 and TRBJ2-2, with 9 nucleotides matching TRBD1. Sequencing input: naive CD8+ T cells sorted from blood. The origin of this receptor is a young man in good health. As DNA, the CDR3 is TGCGCCAGCAGCCCCACTGGACAGGGGCCTTCGAACACCGGGGAGCTGTTTTTT. It codes for CASSPTGQGPSNTGELFF.